This record looks at one T cell receptor beta chain sequence and its context. What it binds is not known. This sample was taken from a study of CD8 T cells in ankylosing spondylitis. Regarding the study as a whole: Disease-linked clones were reportedly significantly enriched in matched ankylosing spondylitis synovial fluid. Within peripheral blood, clones linked to disease were CD8+ and relatively rare.

TCRdb re-analysed the 5' RACE reads in MiXCR, keeping a single row per CDR3 protein. The profile shows over 130,000 distinct CDR3 sequences, 40% to 50% of them singletons. The V end was cut by 2 bases, the J end by 3 bases, with 5 bases between. CDR3 length: 13 amino acids. This chain joins TRBV12-3 or TRBV12-4 and TRBJ2-1; no firm D call. What was sequenced was synovial fluid, either unsorted or a sorted T cell fraction (not recorded which). The receptor was isolated from a male donor with ankylosing spondylitis. The CDR3 DNA follows: TGTGCCAGCAGTTTACAAGACTACAATGAGCAGTTCTTC. Protein sequence: CASSLQDYNEQFF.